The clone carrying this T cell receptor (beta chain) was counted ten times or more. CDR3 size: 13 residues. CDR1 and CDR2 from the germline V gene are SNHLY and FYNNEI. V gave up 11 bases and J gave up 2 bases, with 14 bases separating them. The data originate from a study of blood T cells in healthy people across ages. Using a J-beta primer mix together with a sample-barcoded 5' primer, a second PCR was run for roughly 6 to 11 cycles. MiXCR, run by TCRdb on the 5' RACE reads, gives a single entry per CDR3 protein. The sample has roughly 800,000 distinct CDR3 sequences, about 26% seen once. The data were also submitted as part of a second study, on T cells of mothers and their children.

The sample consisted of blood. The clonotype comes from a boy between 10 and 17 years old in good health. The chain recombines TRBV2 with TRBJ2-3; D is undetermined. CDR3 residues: CASTGLFTDTQYF. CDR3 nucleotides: TGTGCCTCAACCGGGCTGTTCACAGATACGCAGTATTTT.